The next 7 T cell receptor beta chains were all read from a single sample in a study of OX40 agonist ivuxolimab in advanced cancers. This table comes from immunoSEQ multiplex PCR, and its TCRdb copy is limited to in-frame clones, with some not included. This sample yields about 58,000 clones, of which approximately 91% are seen a single time; approximately 0.8% belongs to the top ten. The source material was CD4+ or CD8+ T cells sorted from blood, sampled in a trial of the OX40 agonist ivuxolimab. These receptors came from an adult with an advanced solid tumor such as melanoma, head and neck, liver or kidney cancer.

The J gene is TRBJ2-1, the V gene TRBV19; 12 nucleotides agree with TRBD2. The germline V gene encodes CDR1 LNHDA and CDR2 SQIVND (reference sequence). Germline trimming cut 4 bases from V and 7 bases from J; bases unmatched to any gene: 8. The CDR3 has 16 amino acids. CDR3 loop: CASSTQLAGGLNEQFF. DNA of the CDR3: TGTGCCAGTAGTACCCAACTAGCGGGGGGACTTAATGAGCAGTTCTTC.

The chain combines TRBV28 with TRBJ1-5, with 8 positions matching TRBD1. The length of the CDR3 is 15 residues. Germline V gene lookup returns CDR1 MDHEN and CDR2 SYDVKM. The V and J ends lost 8 bases and 9 bases, in that order; junction bases with no gene match: 15. As DNA, the CDR3 is TGTGCCAGCCGGGGATCCGACAGGGGAATATGGCCCCAGCATTTT. Protein sequence: CASRGSDRGIWPQHF.

The V call is TRBV28, the J call TRBJ1-2; D uncertain. Between the trimmed V and J ends, which lost 8 bases and 3 bases, there was a span of 10 bases. Per the germline V gene, CDR1 is MDHEN and CDR2 is SYDVKM. This CDR3 spans 12 amino acids. In DNA, the CDR3 is TGTGCCAGCGGAAGGCGCTACTATGGCTACACCTTC. This translates into CASGRRYYGYTF.

The chain recombines TRBV7-2 with TRBJ2-7; TRBD1 aligns across 7 bases. Germline assignment: CDR1 SGHTA and CDR2 FQGNSA. Germline trimming cut 8 bases from V and 5 bases from J; bases unmatched to any gene: 12. The CDR3 is 14 residues long. The CDR3 reads CASGNRQGSNEQYF. DNA for the CDR3: TGTGCCAGCGGAAACCGACAGGGTAGCAACGAGCAGTACTTC. The whole variable domain, filled in from reference TRBV7-2 and TRBJ2-7, reads GAGVSQSPSNKVTEKGKDVELRCDPISGHTALYWYRQSLGQGLEFLIYFQGNSAPDKSGLPSDRFSAERTGGSVSTLTIQRTQQEDSAVYLCASGNRQGSNEQYFGPGTRLTVT.

The chain uses TRBV18 and TRBJ2-7; TRBD1 might be the D (6 bases). The CDR3 is made up of 12 amino acids. V was trimmed by 0 bases and J by 6 bases, leaving 6 bases between them. The germline gives CDR1 KGHSH, CDR2 LQKENI. CDR3 protein: CASSPPGGEQYF. CDR3 DNA sequence: TGTGCCAGCTCACCACCAGGGGGCGAGCAGTACTTC. Filled out from reference TRBV18 and TRBJ2-7, the complete variable domain reads NAGVMQNPRHLVRRRGQEARLRCSPMKGHSHVYWYRQLPEEGLKFMVYLQKENIIDESGMPKERFSAEFPKEGPSILRIQQVVRGDSAAYFCASSPPGGEQYFGPGTRLTVT.

This rearrangement joins TRBV28 to TRBJ2-7, with TRBD1 matching 12 bases. In germline, CDR1 is MDHEN, CDR2 SYDVKM. The CDR3 totals 14 residues. J gave up 6 bases and V 2 bases, and 2 bases lay outside the gene matches. The CDR3 loop reads CASSLGTGGREQYF. The CDR3 nucleotides read TGTGCCAGCAGTTTAGGGACAGGGGGCCGCGAGCAGTACTTC.

The V call is TRBV7-2, the J call TRBJ2-7, with 11 nucleotides matching TRBD1. The CDR3 loop spans 16 amino acids. Trimming cost V 5 bases and J 3 bases; bases outside gene matches: 9. CDR1 and CDR2 (germline): SGHTA, FQGNSA. As DNA, the CDR3 is TGTGCCAGCAGCCAGAGGGCCGGGACAGGGGGCTACGAGCAGTACTTC. It specifies CASSQRAGTGGYEQYF. Full variable domain (remainder filled in from reference TRBV7-2 and TRBJ2-7): GAGVSQSPSNKVTEKGKDVELRCDPISGHTALYWYRQSLGQGLEFLIYFQGNSAPDKSGLPSDRFSAERTGGSVSTLTIQRTQQEDSAVYLCASSQRAGTGGYEQYFGPGTRLTVT.